This T cell receptor beta chain originates from a study of blood T cell repertoires in COVID-19. Study information: Sources were T cells, B-cell-depleted T cells, or PBMCs; the material itself was cDNA or gDNA.

Patients at the Seattle site were enrolled during active infection and followed longitudinally. This clone was seen a handful of times. Method: immunoSEQ multiplex PCR; TCRdb's copy keeps in-frame clones and lacks some. The data hold about 200,000 clones, with about 80% observed a single time. The length of the CDR3 is 16 residues. Germline lookup yields CDR1 MDHEN and CDR2 SYDVKM. V lost 2 bases to trimming and J lost 4 bases; unmatched junction nucleotides: 6. The rearrangement links TRBV28 to TRBJ1-2; 11 positions match TRBD1. This TCR derives from a woman in her fifties or sixties with COVID-19, enrolled during active disease. The sequencing input was peripheral blood. As DNA, the CDR3 is TGTGCCAGCAGTTTAGGTGGGACAGGGGGTGGCTATGGCTACACCTTC. This encodes CASSLGGTGGGYGYTF.